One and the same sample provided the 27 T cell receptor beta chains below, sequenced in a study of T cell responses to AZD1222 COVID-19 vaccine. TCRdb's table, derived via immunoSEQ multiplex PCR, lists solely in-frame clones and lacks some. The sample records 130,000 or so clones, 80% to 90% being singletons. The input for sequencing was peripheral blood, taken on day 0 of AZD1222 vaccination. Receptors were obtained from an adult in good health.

Written as DNA, the CDR3 is TGCAGCGGAAGGGGACAGAGGGGGGAGCAGTACTTC. It is translated as CSGRGQRGEQYF. V is TRBV29-1 and J is TRBJ2-7; 7 nucleotides match TRBD1. V was pared by 7 bases and J by 7 bases, with 10 bases of the junction left unmatched. This CDR3 is 12 amino acids long. Germline loops: CDR1 SQVTM, CDR2 ANQGSEA.

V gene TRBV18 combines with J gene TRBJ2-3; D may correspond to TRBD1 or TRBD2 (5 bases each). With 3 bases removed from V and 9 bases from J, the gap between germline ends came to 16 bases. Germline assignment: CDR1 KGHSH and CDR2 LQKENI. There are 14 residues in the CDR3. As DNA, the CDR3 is TGTGCCAGCTCACCCAGGGACGGACTCAGCACGCAGTATTTT. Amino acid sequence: CASSPRDGLSTQYF.

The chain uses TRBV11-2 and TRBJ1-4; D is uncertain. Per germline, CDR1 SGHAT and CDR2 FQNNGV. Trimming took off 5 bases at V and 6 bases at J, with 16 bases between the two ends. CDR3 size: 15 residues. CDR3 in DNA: TGTGCCAGCAGCCGACCCGGGAAGGGTGATGAAAAACTGTTTTTT. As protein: CASSRPGKGDEKLFF.

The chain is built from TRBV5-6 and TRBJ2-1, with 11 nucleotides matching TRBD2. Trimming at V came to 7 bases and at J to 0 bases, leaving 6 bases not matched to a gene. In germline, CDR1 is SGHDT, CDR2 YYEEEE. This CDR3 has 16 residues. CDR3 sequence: CASASGGPSSYNEQFF. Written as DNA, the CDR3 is TGTGCCAGCGCTAGCGGGGGGCCAAGCTCCTACAATGAGCAGTTCTTC. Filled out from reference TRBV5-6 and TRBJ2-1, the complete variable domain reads DAGVTQSPTHLIKTRGQQVTLRCSPKSGHDTVSWYQQALGQGPQFIFQYYEEEERQRGNFPDRFSGHQFPNYSSELNVNALLLGDSALYLCASASGGPSSYNEQFFGPGTRLTVL.

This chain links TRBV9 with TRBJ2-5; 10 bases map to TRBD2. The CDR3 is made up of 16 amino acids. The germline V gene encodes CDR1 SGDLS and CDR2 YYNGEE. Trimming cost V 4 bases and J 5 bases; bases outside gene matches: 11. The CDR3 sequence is CASSTGSSGGAETQYF. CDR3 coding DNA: TGTGCCAGCAGCACGGGGTCCAGCGGGGGGGCGGAGACCCAGTACTTC.

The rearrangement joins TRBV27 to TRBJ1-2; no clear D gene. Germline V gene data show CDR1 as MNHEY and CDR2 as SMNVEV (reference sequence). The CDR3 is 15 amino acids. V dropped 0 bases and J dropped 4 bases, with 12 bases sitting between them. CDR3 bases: TGTGCCAGCAGTTTATCGGTCGGCGGTAGCTATGGCTACACCTTC. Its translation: CASSLSVGGSYGYTF.

As DNA, the CDR3 is TGCGCCAGCAGCTTCAGGGGCACTGAAGCTTTCTTT. It specifies CASSFRGTEAFF. The V call is TRBV5-1, the J call TRBJ1-1, with a tentative D call TRBD1 (6 bases). There are 12 residues in the CDR3. Between the trimmed V and J ends, which lost 2 bases and 4 bases, there was a span of 6 bases. Germline V lookup: CDR1 SGHRS, CDR2 YFSETQ.

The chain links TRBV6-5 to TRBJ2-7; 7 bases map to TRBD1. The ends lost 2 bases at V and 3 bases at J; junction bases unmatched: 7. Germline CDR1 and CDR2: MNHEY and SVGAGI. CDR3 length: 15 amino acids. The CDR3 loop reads CASSYPGQAIYEQYF. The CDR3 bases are TGTGCCAGCAGTTACCCCGGACAGGCGATCTACGAGCAGTACTTC.

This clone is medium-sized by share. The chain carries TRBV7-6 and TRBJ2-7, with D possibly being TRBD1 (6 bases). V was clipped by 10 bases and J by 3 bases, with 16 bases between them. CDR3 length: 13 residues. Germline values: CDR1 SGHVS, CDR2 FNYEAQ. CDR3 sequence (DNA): TGTGCCACCTCACAGGGCCCGAACTACGAGCAGTACTTC. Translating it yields CATSQGPNYEQYF.

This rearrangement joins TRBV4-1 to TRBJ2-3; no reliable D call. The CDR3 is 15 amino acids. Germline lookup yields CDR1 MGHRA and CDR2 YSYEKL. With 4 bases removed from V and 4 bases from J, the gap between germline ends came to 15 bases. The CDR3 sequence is CASSLSSRRADTQYF. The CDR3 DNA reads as TGCGCCAGCAGCCTTAGCTCTCGCCGCGCAGATACGCAGTATTTT.

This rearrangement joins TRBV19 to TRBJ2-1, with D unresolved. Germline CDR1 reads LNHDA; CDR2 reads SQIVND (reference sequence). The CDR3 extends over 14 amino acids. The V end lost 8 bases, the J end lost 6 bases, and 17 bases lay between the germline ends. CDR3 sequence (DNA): TGTGCCAGTCGTAGGTCAGCCTTTGGCAATGAGCAGTTCTTC. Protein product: CASRRSAFGNEQFF.

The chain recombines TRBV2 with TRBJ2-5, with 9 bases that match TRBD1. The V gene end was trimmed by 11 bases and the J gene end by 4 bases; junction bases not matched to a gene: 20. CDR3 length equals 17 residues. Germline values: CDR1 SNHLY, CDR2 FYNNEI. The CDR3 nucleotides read TGTGCCGCTCGAGTTGTCCGGGACAGGGTCCGGGGAGAGACCCAGTACTTC. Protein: CAARVVRDRVRGETQYF.

This CDR3 is CASSTPMRRNTGELFF. The CDR3 coding sequence is TGTGCCAGCAGTACACCCATGAGGCGGAACACCGGGGAGCTGTTTTTT. The rearrangement uses TRBV27 and TRBJ2-2; unclear D gene. The V and J ends lost 5 bases and 1 base respectively, with 14 bases between them. The CDR3 is 16 residues long. Germline V gene sequence: CDR1 MNHEY, CDR2 SMNVEV (reference sequence).

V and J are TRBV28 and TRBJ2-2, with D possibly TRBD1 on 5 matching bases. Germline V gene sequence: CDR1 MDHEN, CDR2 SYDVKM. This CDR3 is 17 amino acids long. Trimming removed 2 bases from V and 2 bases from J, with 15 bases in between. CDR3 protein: CASSLVGGHPNTGELFF. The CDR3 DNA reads TGTGCCAGCAGTTTAGTGGGTGGACACCCCAACACCGGGGAGCTGTTTTTT. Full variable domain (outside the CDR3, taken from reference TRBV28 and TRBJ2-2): DVKVTQSSRYLVKRTGEKVFLECVQDMDHENMFWYRQDPGLGLRLIYFSYDVKMKEKGDIPEGYSVSREKKERFSLILESASTNQTSMYLCASSLVGGHPNTGELFFGEGSRLTVL.

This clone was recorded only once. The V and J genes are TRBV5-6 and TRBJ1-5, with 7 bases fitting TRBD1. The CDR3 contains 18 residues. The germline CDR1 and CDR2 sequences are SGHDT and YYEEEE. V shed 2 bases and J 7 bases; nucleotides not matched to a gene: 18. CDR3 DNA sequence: TGTGCCAGCAGCTTCGCCGGGACAGATAACTTCCAGAACCAGCCCCAGCATTTT. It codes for CASSFAGTDNFQNQPQHF.

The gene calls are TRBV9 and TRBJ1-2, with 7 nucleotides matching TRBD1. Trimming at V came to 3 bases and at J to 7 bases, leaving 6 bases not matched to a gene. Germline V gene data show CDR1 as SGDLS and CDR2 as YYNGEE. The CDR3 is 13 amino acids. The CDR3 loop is CASSAQTGSGYTF. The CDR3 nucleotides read TGTGCCAGCAGCGCCCAGACAGGGAGTGGCTACACCTTC. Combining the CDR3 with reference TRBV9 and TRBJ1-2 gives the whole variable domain DSGVTQTPKHLITATGQRVTLRCSPRSGDLSVYWYQQSLDQGLQFLIQYYNGEERAKGNILERFSAQQFPDLHSELNLSSLELGDSALYFCASSAQTGSGYTFGSGTRLTVV.

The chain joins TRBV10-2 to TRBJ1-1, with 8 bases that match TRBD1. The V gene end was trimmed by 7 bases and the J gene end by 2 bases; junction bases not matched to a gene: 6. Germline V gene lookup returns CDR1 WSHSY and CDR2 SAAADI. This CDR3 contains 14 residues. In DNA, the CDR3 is TGCGCCAGCATCACAGGGGGATTAAACACTGAAGCTTTCTTT. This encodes CASITGGLNTEAFF.

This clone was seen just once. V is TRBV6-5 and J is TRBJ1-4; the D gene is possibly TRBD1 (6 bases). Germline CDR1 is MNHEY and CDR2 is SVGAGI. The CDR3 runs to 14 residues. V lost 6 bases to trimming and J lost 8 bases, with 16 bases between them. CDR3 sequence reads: CASRSNRELEKLFF. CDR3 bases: TGTGCCAGCAGATCCAACAGGGAGCTGGAAAAACTGTTTTTT.

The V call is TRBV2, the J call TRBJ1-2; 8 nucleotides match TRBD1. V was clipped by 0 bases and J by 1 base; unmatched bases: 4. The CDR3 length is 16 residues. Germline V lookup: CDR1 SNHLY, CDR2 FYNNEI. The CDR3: CASSEAARGRNYGYTF. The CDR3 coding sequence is TGTGCCAGCAGTGAAGCGGCCAGGGGGCGTAACTATGGCTACACCTTC.

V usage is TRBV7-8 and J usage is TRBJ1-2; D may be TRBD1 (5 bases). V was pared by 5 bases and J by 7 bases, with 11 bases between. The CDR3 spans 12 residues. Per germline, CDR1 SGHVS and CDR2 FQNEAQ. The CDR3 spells CASSGGGGGYTF. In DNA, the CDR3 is TGTGCCAGCAGCGGAGGCGGGGGTGGCTACACCTTC. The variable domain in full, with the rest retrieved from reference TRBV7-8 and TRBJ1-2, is GAGVSQSPRYKVAKRGQDVALRCDPISGHVSLFWYQQALGQGPEFLTYFQNEAQLDKSGLPSDRFFAERPEGSVSTLKIQRTQQEDSAVYLCASSGGGGGYTFGSGTRLTVV.

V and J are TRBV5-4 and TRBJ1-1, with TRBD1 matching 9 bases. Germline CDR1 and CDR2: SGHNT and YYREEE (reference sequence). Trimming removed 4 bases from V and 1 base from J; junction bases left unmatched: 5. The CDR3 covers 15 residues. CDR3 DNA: TGTGCCAGCAGCGCCCCGGGACAGGGGAACACTGAAGCTTTCTTT. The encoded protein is CASSAPGQGNTEAFF.

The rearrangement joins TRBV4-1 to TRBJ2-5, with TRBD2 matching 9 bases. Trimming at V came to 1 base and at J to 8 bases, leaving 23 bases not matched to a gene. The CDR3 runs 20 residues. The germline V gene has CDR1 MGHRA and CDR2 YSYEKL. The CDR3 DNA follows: TGCGCCAGCAGCCAAGCGCCCTTGATTTTTGCGGGGGGGGCGGAGGGTACCCAGTACTTC. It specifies CASSQAPLIFAGGAEGTQYF.

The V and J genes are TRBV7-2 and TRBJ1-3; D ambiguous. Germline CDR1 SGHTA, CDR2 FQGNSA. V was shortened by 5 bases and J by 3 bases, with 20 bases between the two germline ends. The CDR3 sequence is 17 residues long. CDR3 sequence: CASSPGPLASSGNTIYF. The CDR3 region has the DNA TGTGCCAGCAGCCCTGGGCCCCTCGCTTCGAGTGGAAACACCATATATTTT.

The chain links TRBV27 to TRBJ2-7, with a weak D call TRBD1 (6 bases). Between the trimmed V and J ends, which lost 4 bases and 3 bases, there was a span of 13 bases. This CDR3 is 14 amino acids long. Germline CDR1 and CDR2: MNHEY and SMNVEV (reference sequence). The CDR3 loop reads CASSSHTTGYEQYF. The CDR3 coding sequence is TGTGCCAGCAGTTCCCATACGACAGGCTACGAGCAGTACTTC.

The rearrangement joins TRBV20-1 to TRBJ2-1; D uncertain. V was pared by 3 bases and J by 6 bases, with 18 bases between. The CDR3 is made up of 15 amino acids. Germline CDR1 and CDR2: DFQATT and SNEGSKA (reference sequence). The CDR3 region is CSASSPRVTSNEQFF. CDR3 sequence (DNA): TGCAGTGCTAGTTCCCCCCGGGTCACGAGCAATGAGCAGTTCTTC.

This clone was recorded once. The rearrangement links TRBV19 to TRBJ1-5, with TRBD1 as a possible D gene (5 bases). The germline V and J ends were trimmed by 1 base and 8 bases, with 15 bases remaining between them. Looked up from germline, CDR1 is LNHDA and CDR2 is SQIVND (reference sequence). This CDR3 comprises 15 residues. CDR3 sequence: CASSIGSPGRKPQHF. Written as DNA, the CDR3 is TGTGCCAGTAGTATAGGATCCCCAGGGAGGAAGCCCCAGCATTTT.

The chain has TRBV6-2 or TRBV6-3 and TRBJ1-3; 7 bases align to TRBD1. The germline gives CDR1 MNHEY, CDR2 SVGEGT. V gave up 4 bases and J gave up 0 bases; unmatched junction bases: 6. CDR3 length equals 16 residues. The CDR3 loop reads CASSFGRGSSGNTIYF. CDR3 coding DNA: TGTGCCAGCAGTTTCGGCAGGGGGAGCTCTGGAAACACCATATATTTT.